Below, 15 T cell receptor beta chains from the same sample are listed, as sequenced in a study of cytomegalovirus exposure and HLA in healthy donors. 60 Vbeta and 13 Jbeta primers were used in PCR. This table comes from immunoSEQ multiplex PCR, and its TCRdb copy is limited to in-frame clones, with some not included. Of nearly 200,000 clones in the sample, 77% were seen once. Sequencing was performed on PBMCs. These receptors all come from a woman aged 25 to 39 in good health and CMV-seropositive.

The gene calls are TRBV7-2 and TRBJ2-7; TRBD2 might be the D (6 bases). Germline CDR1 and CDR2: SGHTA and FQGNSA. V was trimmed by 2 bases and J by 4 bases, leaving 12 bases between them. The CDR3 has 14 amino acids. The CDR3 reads CASSLPGEWYEQYF. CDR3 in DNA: TGTGCCAGCAGCTTACCGGGGGAATGGTACGAGCAGTACTTC.

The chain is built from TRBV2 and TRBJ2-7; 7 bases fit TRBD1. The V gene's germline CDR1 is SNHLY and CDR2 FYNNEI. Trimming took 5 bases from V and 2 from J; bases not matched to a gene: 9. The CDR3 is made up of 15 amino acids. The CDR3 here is CASSLSPQGAYEQYF. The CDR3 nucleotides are TGTGCCAGCAGTCTCTCCCCCCAGGGGGCCTACGAGCAGTACTTC.

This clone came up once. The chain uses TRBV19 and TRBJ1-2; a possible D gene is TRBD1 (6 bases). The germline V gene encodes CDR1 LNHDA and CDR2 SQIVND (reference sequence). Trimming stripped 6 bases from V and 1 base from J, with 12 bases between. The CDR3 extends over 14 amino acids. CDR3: CASSSRGYNYGYTF. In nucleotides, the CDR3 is TGTGCCAGTAGCTCCAGGGGTTATAACTATGGCTACACCTTC.

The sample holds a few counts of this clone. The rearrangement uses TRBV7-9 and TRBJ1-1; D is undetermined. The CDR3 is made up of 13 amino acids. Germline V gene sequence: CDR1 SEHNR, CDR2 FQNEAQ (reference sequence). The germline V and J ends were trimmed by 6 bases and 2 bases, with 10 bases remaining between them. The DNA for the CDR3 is TGTGCCAGCAGACAAACAGTAAACACTGAAGCTTTCTTT. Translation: CASRQTVNTEAFF.

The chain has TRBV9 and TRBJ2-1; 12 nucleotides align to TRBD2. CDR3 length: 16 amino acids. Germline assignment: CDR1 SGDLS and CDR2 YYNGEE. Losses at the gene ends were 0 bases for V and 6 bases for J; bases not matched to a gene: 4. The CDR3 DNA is TGTGCCAGCAGCGTAGGAGGACTAGCGGGACTCAATGAGCAGTTCTTC. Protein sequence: CASSVGGLAGLNEQFF.

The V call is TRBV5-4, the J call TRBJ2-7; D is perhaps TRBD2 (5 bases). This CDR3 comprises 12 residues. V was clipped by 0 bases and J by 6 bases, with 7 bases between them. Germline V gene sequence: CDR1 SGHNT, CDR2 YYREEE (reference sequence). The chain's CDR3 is CASSLGTPEQYF. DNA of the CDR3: TGTGCCAGCAGCTTGGGGACTCCCGAGCAGTACTTC.

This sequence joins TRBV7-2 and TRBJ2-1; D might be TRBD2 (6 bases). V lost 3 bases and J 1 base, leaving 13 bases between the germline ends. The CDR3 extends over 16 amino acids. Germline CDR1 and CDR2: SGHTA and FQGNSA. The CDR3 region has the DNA TGTGCCAGCAGCTTGTCCTCCGGACTATCCTACAATGAGCAGTTCTTC. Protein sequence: CASSLSSGLSYNEQFF. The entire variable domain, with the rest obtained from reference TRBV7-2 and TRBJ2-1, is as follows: GAGVSQSPSNKVTEKGKDVELRCDPISGHTALYWYRQSLGQGLEFLIYFQGNSAPDKSGLPSDRFSAERTGGSVSTLTIQRTQQEDSAVYLCASSLSSGLSYNEQFFGPGTRLTVL.

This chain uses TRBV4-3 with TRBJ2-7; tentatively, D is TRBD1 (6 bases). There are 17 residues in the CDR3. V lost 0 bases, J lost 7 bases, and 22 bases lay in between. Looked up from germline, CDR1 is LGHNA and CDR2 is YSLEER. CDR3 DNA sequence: TGCGCCAGCAGCCAAGACGGGGCCCCAGGGGCTCGGGGTGAGCAGTACTTC. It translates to CASSQDGAPGARGEQYF.

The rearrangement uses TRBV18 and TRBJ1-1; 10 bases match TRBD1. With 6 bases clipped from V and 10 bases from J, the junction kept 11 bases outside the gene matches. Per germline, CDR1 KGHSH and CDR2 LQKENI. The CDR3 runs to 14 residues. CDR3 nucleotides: TGTGCCAGCTCTCGACCGGGACAGGGGTCGGGAGCTTTCTTT. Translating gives CASSRPGQGSGAFF.

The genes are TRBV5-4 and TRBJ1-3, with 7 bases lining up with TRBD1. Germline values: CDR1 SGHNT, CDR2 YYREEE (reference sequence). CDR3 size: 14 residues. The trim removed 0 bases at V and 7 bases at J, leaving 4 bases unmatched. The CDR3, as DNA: TGTGCCAGCAGCTTGGGACAGGGAGAGAACACCATATATTTT. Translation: CASSLGQGENTIYF.

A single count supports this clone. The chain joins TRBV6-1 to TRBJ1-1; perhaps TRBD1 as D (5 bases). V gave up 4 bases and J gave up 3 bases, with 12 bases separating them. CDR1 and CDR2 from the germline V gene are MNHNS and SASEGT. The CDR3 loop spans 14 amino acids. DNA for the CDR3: TGTGCCAGCAGTGTTCGCAGGGCGGACACTGAAGCTTTCTTT. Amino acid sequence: CASSVRRADTEAFF.

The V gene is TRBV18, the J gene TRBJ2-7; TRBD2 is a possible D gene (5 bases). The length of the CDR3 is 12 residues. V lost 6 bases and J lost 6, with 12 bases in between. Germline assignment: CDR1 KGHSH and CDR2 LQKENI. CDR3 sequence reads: CASSPRTGEQYF. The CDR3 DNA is TGTGCCAGCTCTCCTCGGACTGGCGAGCAGTACTTC.

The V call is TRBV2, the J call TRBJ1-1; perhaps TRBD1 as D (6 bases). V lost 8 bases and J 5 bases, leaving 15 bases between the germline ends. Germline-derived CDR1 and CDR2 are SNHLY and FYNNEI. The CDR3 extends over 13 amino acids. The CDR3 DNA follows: TGTGCCAGCCTGACAGGTGGCGGGACTGAAGCTTTCTTT. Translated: CASLTGGGTEAFF.

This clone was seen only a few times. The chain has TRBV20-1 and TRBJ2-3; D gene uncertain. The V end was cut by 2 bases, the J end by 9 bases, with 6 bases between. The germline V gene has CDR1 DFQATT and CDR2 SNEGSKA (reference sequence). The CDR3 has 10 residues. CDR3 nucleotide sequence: TGCAGTGCTAGAAAAGCAACGCAGTATTTT. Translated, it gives CSARKATQYF.

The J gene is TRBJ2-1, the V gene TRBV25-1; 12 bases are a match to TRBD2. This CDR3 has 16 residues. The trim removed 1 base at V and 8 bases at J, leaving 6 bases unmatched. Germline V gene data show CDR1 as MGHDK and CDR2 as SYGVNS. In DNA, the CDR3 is TGTGCCAGCAGTGAATGGACTAGCGGGGTCCGCGATGAGCAGTTCTTC. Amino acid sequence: CASSEWTSGVRDEQFF.